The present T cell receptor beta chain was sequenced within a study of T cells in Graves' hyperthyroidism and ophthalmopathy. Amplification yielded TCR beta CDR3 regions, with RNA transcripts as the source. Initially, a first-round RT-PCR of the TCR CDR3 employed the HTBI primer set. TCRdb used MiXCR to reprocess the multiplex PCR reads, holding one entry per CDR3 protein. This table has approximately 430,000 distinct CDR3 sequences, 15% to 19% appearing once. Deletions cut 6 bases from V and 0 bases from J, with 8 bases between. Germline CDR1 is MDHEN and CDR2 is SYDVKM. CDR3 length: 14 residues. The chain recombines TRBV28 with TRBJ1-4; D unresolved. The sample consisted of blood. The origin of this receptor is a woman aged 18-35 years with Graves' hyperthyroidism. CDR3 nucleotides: TGTGCCAGCAGCCTACCAGCAACTAATGAAAAACTGTTTTTT. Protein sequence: CASSLPATNEKLFF. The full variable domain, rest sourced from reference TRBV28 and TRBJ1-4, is DVKVTQSSRYLVKRTGEKVFLECVQDMDHENMFWYRQDPGLGLRLIYFSYDVKMKEKGDIPEGYSVSREKKERFSLILESASTNQTSMYLCASSLPATNEKLFFGSGTQLSVL.